The clone carrying this T cell receptor beta chain appeared a few times. The antigen is undetermined. Measured with immunoSEQ multiplex PCR; TCRdb has only the in-frame clones, and not every one. The data hold about 46,000 clones, with approximately 89% observed a single time. V was pared by 9 bases and J by 5 bases, with 9 bases of the junction left unmatched. Germline lookup yields CDR1 MNHNS and CDR2 SASEGT. CDR3 size: 14 residues. The data were taken from a study of memory CD8 T cells in hepatitis C reinfection. The wider study: Reinfection meant HCV RNA positivity after two negatives ≥60 days apart. Late/post reinfection sampling occurred 12 to 24 weeks after detected reinfection.

This sample's time point: late/post reinfection, 12 to 24 weeks after detection. Sorted cells were sequenced directly ex vivo without any in vitro expansion. Study results and caveats: A handful of donors were too few for definitive public clonotype conclusions.

The receptor's source is a man younger than 30 with hepatitis C virus infection. The sequenced sample was naive CD8+ T cells sorted from blood. This chain connects TRBV6-1 to TRBJ2-3, with TRBD1 identical over 9 bases. CDR3 in DNA: TGTGCCAGTCCCGGGACAGGGTGGAAAGATACGCAGTATTTT. This gives the protein CASPGTGWKDTQYF.